The clone carrying this T cell receptor beta chain was detected only a few times. No antigen is known for it. The data belong to a study of T cell repertoires in cytomegalovirus infection. TCRdb processed the reads anew with MiXCR; each CDR3 protein has one entry. The table lists hundreds of thousands of distinct CDR3 sequences, roughly 34% of them singletons. Germline V gene data show CDR1 as MDHEN and CDR2 as SYDVKM. The CDR3 extends over 17 amino acids. Trimming pared 5 bases from V and 0 bases from J, leaving 17 bases between. The J gene is TRBJ1-3, the V gene TRBV28; D remains ambiguous. Sequenced here: cultured PBMCs, sampled from culture after CMV antigen stimulation. This clonotype originated in a human donor in good health (CMV status not recorded). Some clones in this sample may be carry-over from other donors' samples. The CDR3 DNA is TGTGCCAGCAGTCCCTCCCAAGGACGGCTCTCTGGAAACACCATATATTTT. Protein product: CASSPSQGRLSGNTIYF.